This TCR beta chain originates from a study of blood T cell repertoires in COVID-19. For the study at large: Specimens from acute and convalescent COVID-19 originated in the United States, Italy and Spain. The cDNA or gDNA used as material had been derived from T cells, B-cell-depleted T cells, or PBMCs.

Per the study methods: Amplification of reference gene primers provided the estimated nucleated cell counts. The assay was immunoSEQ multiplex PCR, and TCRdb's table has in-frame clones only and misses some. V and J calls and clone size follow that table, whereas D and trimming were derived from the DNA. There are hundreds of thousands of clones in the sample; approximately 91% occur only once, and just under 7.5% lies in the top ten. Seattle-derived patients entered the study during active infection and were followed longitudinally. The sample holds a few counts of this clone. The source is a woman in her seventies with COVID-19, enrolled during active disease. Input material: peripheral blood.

Here the CDR3 DNA reads TGTGCCAGTAGTCCGCAACCGGGACACGGCACTGAAGCTTTCTTT. Translated, it gives CASSPQPGHGTEAFF. The chain uses TRBV19 and TRBJ1-1; the D gene is possibly TRBD1 (6 bases). V was pared by 5 bases and J by 4 bases, with 17 bases between. CDR1 is LNHDA, CDR2 SQIVND, per germline (reference sequence). This CDR3 has 15 residues.